This T cell receptor beta chain was sequenced for a study of blood T cell repertoires in COVID-19. About the study: Samples of COVID-19 (acute and convalescent) were obtained from the United States, Italy and Spain. In each case, the material was cDNA or gDNA derived from T cells, B-cell-depleted T cells, or PBMCs.

Original analysis: Estimated nucleated cell counts came from reference gene primer amplification. Only in-frame clones appear in the TCRdb table, and some are missing; sequencing was by immunoSEQ multiplex PCR. The V and J calls and clone size were taken over from that table, and D and trimming were inferred from the DNA. Counted here are about 200,000 clones, around 90% occurring once; the ten biggest clones make up roughly 0.56%. CDR1 is SGHVS and CDR2 is FNYEAQ in the germline V gene. CDR3 size: 15 residues. V trimming: 5 bases; J trimming: 4 bases; junction bases outside the gene matches: 4. Sequenced sample: peripheral blood. The genes are TRBV7-6 and TRBJ2-7; 14 nucleotides align to TRBD2. This receptor was taken from a man aged 50-60 years with acute or convalescent COVID-19. The DNA of the CDR3 is TGTGCCAGCAGCCCTGGGACTAGCGGGAGTTACGAGCAGTACTTC. Translation gives CASSPGTSGSYEQYF.